The 9 T cell receptor beta chains in this list originate from one sample, sequenced in a study of PD-L1 blockade in urothelial cancer. Profiled with immunoSEQ multiplex PCR; TCRdb holds only in-frame clones, not every one. The repertoire holds roughly 84,000 clones, around 76% seen once, with approximately 9.5% in the top ten. This material consisted of PBMCs, taken around atezolizumab (anti-PD-L1) treatment. These receptors were obtained from a man between 65 and 80 years old with urothelial cancer.

The CDR3 region has the DNA TGCGCCAGCAGCTTTGGGACAAGAAACACCGGGGAGCTGTTTTTT. Translation gives CASSFGTRNTGELFF. The chain employs TRBV5-1 and TRBJ2-2, with D perhaps TRBD1 (6 bases). Trimming removed 2 bases at V and 2 bases at J, with 10 bases between. The CDR3 extends over 15 amino acids. CDR1 and CDR2 from the germline V gene are SGHRS and YFSETQ.

The genes are TRBV21-1 and TRBJ2-6; TRBD1 reflects the table's D call only, with no check against the DNA. TRBV21-1 is marked as a pseudogene. CDR3 length equals 16 residues. CDR3 coding DNA: TGTGCCATCCCTCGGGACAGGCACTCTGGGGCCAACGTCCTGACTTTC. Residues: CAIPRDRHSGANVLTF.

This chain uses TRBV9 with TRBJ2-3; 7 bases fit TRBD2. The CDR3 extends over 16 amino acids. The germline V gene encodes CDR1 SGDLS and CDR2 YYNGEE. With 2 bases clipped from V and 1 base from J, the junction kept 7 bases outside the gene matches. Here the CDR3 reads CASSVPLRGGTDTQYF. The CDR3 bases are TGTGCCAGCAGCGTCCCGTTACGGGGGGGCACAGATACGCAGTATTTT.

This clone was detected many times. CDR3 bases: TGTGCCACCAGGGGTGAGACCGGGGAGCTGTTTTTT. Protein sequence: CATRGETGELFF. The chain joins TRBV19 to TRBJ2-2; weak D call: TRBD1 (6 bases). V lost 10 bases, J lost 5 bases, and 11 bases lay in between. CDR3 length: 12 amino acids. The V gene's germline CDR1 is LNHDA and CDR2 SQIVND (reference sequence).

The chain links TRBV18 to TRBJ2-7, with 10 bases matching TRBD1. Trimming cost V 3 bases and J 7 bases; bases outside gene matches: 12. The germline gives CDR1 KGHSH, CDR2 LQKENI. The CDR3 sequence is 16 residues long. The CDR3 bases are TGTGCCAGCTCACCCTCCGCGGGACAGGGGTGGAGGGAGCAGTACTTC. Amino acid sequence: CASSPSAGQGWREQYF.

The rearrangement uses TRBV19 and TRBJ2-1; TRBD1 aligns across 10 bases. Germline lookup yields CDR1 LNHDA and CDR2 SQIVND (reference sequence). Losses at the gene ends were 6 bases for V and 5 bases for J; bases not matched to a gene: 7. This CDR3 is 15 amino acids long. This CDR3 reads CASSPGTGDDNEQFF. Here the CDR3 DNA reads TGTGCCAGTAGCCCCGGGACAGGGGACGACAATGAGCAGTTCTTC.

The count of this clone is one. The chain recombines TRBV5-1 with TRBJ2-2; 9 bases fit TRBD1. The length of the CDR3 is 17 residues. The V and J ends lost 4 bases and 6 bases, in that order; junction bases with no gene match: 13. The V gene's germline CDR1 is SGHRS and CDR2 YFSETQ. The CDR3 region has the DNA TGCGCCAGCAGCCTGGGACTACAGGGGGCTTTAGCCGGGGAGCTGTTTTTT. Amino acids: CASSLGLQGALAGELFF.

The chain carries TRBV2 and TRBJ1-2, with 9 bases lining up with TRBD1. This CDR3 spans 14 amino acids. The V and J ends lost 6 bases and 4 bases, in that order; junction bases with no gene match: 6. Germline V gives CDR1 SNHLY, CDR2 FYNNEI. DNA for the CDR3: TGTGCCAGCAGCCCTGGACAGGGGACCTATGGCTACACCTTC. Translation: CASSPGQGTYGYTF.

The chain recombines TRBV7-2 with TRBJ2-7; TRBD2 matches at 7 bases. Losses at the gene ends were 5 bases for V and 0 bases for J; bases not matched to a gene: 7. Germline V CDR1 and CDR2: SGHTA, FQGNSA. This CDR3 has 15 amino acids. CDR3 residues: CASSLSGLSSYEQYF. The CDR3 DNA sequence: TGTGCCAGCAGCCTTAGCGGGCTAAGCTCCTACGAGCAGTACTTC.